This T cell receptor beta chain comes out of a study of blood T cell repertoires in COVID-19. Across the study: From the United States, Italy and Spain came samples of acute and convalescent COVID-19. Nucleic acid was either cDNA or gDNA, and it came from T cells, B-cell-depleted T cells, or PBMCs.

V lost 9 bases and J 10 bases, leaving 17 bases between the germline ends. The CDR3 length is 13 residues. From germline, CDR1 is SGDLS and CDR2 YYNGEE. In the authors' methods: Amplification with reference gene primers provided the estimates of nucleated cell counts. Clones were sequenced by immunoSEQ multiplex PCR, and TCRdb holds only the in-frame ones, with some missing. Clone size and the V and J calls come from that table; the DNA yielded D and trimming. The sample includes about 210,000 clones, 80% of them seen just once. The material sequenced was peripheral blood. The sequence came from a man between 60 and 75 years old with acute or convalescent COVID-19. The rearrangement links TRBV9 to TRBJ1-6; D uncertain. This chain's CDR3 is CATDRGIWSPLHF. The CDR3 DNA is TGTGCCACCGATCGGGGAATTTGGTCACCCCTCCACTTT.